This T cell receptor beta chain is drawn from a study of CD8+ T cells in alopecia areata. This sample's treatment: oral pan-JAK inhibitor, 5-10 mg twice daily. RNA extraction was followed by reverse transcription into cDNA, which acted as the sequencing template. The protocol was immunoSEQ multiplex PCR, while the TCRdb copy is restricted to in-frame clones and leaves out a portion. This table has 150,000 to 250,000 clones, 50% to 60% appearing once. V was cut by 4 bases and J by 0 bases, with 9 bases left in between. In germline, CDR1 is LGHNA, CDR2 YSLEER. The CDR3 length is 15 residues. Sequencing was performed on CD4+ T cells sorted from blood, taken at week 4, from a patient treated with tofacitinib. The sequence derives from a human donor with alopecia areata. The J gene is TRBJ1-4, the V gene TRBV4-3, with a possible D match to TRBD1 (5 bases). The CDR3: CASSRDGSTNEKLFF. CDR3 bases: TGCGCCAGCAGCCGGGACGGATCAACTAATGAAAAACTGTTTTTT.